There are a few counts of the clone carrying this T cell receptor (beta chain). Antigen specificity is unknown. The data were obtained in a study of response to subunit inactivated influenza vaccine. Study findings and constraints: Each seasonal influenza vaccination recruits few new T cells, the authors suggested.

TCRdb itself ran the RT-PCR reads through MiXCR, one entry per CDR3 protein. Of 530,000 or so distinct CDR3 sequences in the sample, approximately 10% are singletons; the top ten hold 10% to 13%. The sequencing used PBMCs from blood, collected on the day of vaccination. The TCR sequence derives from a man aged 50-59 years who received an inactivated influenza vaccine.

The CDR3 nucleotides are TGTGCCAGCAGCTTGGGGGGGGCCGACGATACGCAGTATTTT. This translates into CASSLGGADDTQYF. The V call is TRBV7-2, the J call TRBJ2-3, with D perhaps matching TRBD2 (7 bases). V dropped 3 bases and J dropped 6 bases, with 13 bases sitting between them. This CDR3 has 14 amino acids. From germline, CDR1 is SGHTA and CDR2 FQGNSA.